The next 11 T cell receptor beta chains were all read from a single sample in a study of cytotoxic CD8 clonotypes in ibrutinib-treated CLL. Repertoires were generated with immunoSEQ multiplex PCR, while TCRdb's copy carries only in-frame clones and drops some. The table lists just over 35,000 clones, 65% to 75% of them singletons. The source was PBMCs, collected at disease progression, from a patient treated with ibrutinib. All receptors derive from a human donor with chronic lymphocytic leukemia.

The rearrangement joins TRBV19 to TRBJ2-6, with 9 bases that match TRBD1. Trimming took 6 bases from V and 7 from J; bases not matched to a gene: 4. The CDR3 is 14 amino acids. Per germline, CDR1 LNHDA and CDR2 SQIVND (reference sequence). For the CDR3, the DNA is TGTGCCAGTAGCTTGGGACAGGGTGCCAACGTCCTGACTTTC. Amino acid sequence: CASSLGQGANVLTF. The full variable domain, in which reference TRBV19 and TRBJ2-6 provide the parts outside the CDR3, is DGGITQSPKYLFRKEGQNVTLSCEQNLNHDAMYWYRQDPGQGLRLIYYSQIVNDFQKGDIAEGYSVSREKKESFPLTVTSAQKNPTAFYLCASSLGQGANVLTFGAGSRLTVL.

The CDR3 DNA is TGTGCCAGCAGCTTGGCAGTCAGGCGTACTCTTAATGAAAAACTGTTTTTT. This sequence encodes CASSLAVRRTLNEKLFF. The chain recombines TRBV5-5 with TRBJ1-4, with D unresolved. CDR1 SGHKS and CDR2 YYEKEE come from the germline V gene (reference sequence). Trimming took 0 bases from V and 4 from J, leaving 16 bases between them. The CDR3 runs to 17 residues.

The genes are TRBV5-1 and TRBJ1-2; D is uncertain. The CDR3 is made up of 15 amino acids. CDR1 and CDR2 (germline): SGHRS, YFSETQ. Trimming stripped 0 bases from V and 0 bases from J, with 9 bases between. The CDR3 coding sequence is TGCGCCAGCAGCTTGGTGACTGGATCTAACTATGGCTACACCTTC. It yields the protein CASSLVTGSNYGYTF. Full variable domain (outside the CDR3, taken from reference TRBV5-1 and TRBJ1-2): KAGVTQTPRYLIKTRGQQVTLSCSPISGHRSVSWYQQTPGQGLQFLFEYFSETQRNKGNFPGRFSGRQFSNSRSEMNVSTLELGDSALYLCASSLVTGSNYGYTFGSGTRLTVV.

The V call is TRBV5-1, the J call TRBJ2-7, with unresolved D. The V end lost 4 bases, the J end lost 0 bases, and 14 bases lay between the germline ends. Germline V gene sequence: CDR1 SGHRS, CDR2 YFSETQ. The CDR3 spans 15 residues. The CDR3, as DNA: TGCGCCAGCAGCCCCCCCCAAGTTGGCTCCTACGAGCAGTACTTC. This codes for CASSPPQVGSYEQYF.

This clone showed up just a few times. The chain recombines TRBV10-3 with TRBJ1-4; D uncertain. CDR3 length equals 12 residues. V lost 8 bases to trimming and J lost 4 bases, with 8 bases between them. Germline loops: CDR1 ENHRY, CDR2 SYGVKD. CDR3 in DNA: TGTGCCATCGGTAATAATAATGAAAAACTGTTTTTT. As protein: CAIGNNNEKLFF.

This clone was detected only once. V usage is TRBV9 and J usage is TRBJ1-3; the D is unclear. V was trimmed by 2 bases and J by 11 bases, leaving 14 bases between them. The CDR3 has 13 amino acids. Germline values: CDR1 SGDLS, CDR2 YYNGEE. The DNA for the CDR3 is TGTGCCAGCAGCGTTGAGGGTGGTGTCGCCATATATTTT. As protein: CASSVEGGVAIYF.

Relative to its sample, this clone is medium-sized. The chain employs TRBV7-9 and TRBJ1-5; D is ambiguous. This CDR3 region has 12 residues. Deletions cut 4 bases from V and 5 bases from J, with 6 bases between. Germline CDR1 SEHNR, CDR2 FQNEAQ (reference sequence). The CDR3 sequence: CASSWSDQPQHF. As DNA, the CDR3 is TGTGCCAGCAGCTGGTCTGATCAGCCCCAGCATTTT.

The chain links TRBV5-1 to TRBJ1-1; D gene ambiguous. Germline loops: CDR1 SGHRS, CDR2 YFSETQ. This CDR3 has 12 amino acids. V dropped 5 bases and J dropped 5 bases, with 10 bases sitting between them. The CDR3 loop reads CASREAGTEAFF. The CDR3 nucleotides are TGCGCCAGCAGGGAGGCGGGAACTGAAGCTTTCTTT.

This clone turned up a few times. The chain links TRBV6-6 to TRBJ1-1; possible D gene TRBD1, 5 bases. Between the trimmed V and J ends, which lost 3 bases and 0 bases, there was a span of 8 bases. Germline V gene data show CDR1 as MNHNY and CDR2 as SVGAGI (reference sequence). The CDR3 runs 14 residues. This CDR3 is CASSYRGLNTEAFF. In DNA form, the CDR3 reads TGTGCCAGCAGTTATAGGGGTTTGAACACTGAAGCTTTCTTT.

V and J are TRBV6-5 and TRBJ2-7; 11 bases agree with TRBD2. The CDR3 sequence is 15 residues long. CDR1 MNHEY and CDR2 SVGAGI come from the germline V gene. The trim removed 5 bases at V and 3 bases at J, leaving 6 bases unmatched. In nucleotides, the CDR3 is TGTGCCAGCAGTCGGCTAGCGGGGGGACTCTACGAGCAGTACTTC. Its translation: CASSRLAGGLYEQYF.

The chain is built from TRBV18 and TRBJ1-2, with 11 bases aligning to TRBD1. Trimming removed 2 bases from V and 5 bases from J; junction bases left unmatched: 4. The V gene's germline CDR1 is KGHSH and CDR2 LQKENI. The CDR3 loop spans 15 amino acids. The CDR3 is CASSPVDRGRYGYTF. The CDR3 region has the DNA TGTGCCAGCTCACCAGTGGACAGGGGGCGATATGGCTACACCTTC.